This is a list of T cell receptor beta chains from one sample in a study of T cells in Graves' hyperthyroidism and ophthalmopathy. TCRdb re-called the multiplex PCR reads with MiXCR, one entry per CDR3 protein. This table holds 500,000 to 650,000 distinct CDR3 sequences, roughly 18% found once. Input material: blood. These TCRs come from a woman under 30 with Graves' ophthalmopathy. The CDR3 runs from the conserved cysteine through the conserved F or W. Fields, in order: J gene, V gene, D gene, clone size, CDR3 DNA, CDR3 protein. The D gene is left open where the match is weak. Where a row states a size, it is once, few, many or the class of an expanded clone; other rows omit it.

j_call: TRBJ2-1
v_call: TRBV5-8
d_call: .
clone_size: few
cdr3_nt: TGTGCCAGCAGCTTTACTAGCCGACGATACAATGAGCAGTTCTTC
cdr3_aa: CASSFTSRRYNEQFF

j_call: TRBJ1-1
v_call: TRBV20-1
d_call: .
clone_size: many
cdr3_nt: TGCAGTGCTAGCGGGGATGGGACACACCAGGGGATCGCTTTCTTT
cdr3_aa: CSASGDGTHQGIAFF

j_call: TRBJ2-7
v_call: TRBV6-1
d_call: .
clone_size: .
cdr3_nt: TGTGCCAGCAGTTCCCTGGCGGGACGGGAGACTTACGAGCAGTACTTC
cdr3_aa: CASSSLAGRETYEQYF

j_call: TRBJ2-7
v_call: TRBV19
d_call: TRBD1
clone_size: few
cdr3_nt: TGTGCCAGTAGTAAGGACAGGGGCCTTTCCTACGAGCAGTACTTC
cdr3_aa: CASSKDRGLSYEQYF

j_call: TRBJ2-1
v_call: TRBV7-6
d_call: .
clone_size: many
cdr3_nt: TGTGCCAGCAGCTTTTGGGGGGCCATTCCTGGGAATGAGCAGTTCTTC
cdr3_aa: CASSFWGAIPGNEQFF

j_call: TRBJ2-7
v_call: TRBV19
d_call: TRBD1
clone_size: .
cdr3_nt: TGTGCCAGTAGTAAGGGACAGGTAAACGAGCAGTACTTC
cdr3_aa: CASSKGQVNEQYF

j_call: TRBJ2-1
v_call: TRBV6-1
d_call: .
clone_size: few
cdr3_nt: TGTGCCAGCAGTATCACGGCTCGGGAAAGCTCCTACAATGAGCAGTTCTTC
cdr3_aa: CASSITARESSYNEQFF

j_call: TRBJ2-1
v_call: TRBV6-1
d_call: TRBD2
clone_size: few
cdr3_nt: TGTGCCAGCAGCCTGGGACTAGCGGGCCGGGGTGAGCAGTTCTTC
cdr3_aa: CASSLGLAGRGEQFF

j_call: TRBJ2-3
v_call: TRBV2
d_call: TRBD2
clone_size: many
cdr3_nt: TGTGCCAGCAGTGACCAGCGGGGAAGCACAGATACGCAGTATTTT
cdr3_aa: CASSDQRGSTDTQYF

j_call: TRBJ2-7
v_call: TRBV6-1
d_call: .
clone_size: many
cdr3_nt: TGTGCCAGCAGTGAAGTTGGGAGCTCCACCTACGAGCAGTACTTC
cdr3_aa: CASSEVGSSTYEQYF

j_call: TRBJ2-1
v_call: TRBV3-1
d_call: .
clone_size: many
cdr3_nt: TGTGCCAGCAGCCAAGTAGGTTACAATGAGCAGTTCTTC
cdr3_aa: CASSQVGYNEQFF

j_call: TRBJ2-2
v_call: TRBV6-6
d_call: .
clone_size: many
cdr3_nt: TGTGCCAGCAGTTACGGACGACAAAGGATTGAAGCGAACACCGGGGAGCTGTTTTTT
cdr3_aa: CASSYGRQRIEANTGELFF

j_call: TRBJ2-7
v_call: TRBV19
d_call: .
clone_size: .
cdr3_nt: TGTGCCAGTAGTATTCGAGGGAGCTGGCACGAGCAGTACTTC
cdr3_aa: CASSIRGSWHEQYF

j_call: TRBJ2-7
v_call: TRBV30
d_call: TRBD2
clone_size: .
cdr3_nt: TGTGCCTGGACCGGGACTAGCGGGAGTTCGCAGTACTTC
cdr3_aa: CAWTGTSGSSQYF

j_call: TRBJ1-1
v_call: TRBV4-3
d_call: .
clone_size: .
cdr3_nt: TGCGCCAGCAGCCAAGAGCAAGGGGGCACTGAAGCTTTCTTT
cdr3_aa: CASSQEQGGTEAFF

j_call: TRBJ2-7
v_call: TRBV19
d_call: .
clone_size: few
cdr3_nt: TGTGCCAGTAGTATAGCGCAGAGCCCCTACGAGCAGTACTTC
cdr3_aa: CASSIAQSPYEQYF

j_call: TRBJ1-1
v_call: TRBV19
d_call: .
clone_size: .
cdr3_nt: TGTGCCAGTAGGAGGGTGAACACTGAAGCTTTCTTT
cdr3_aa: CASRRVNTEAFF

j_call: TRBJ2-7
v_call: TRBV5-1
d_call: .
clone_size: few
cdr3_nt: TGCGCCAGCAGCCCTGGACAGCCAGCTTCCTACGAGCAGTACTTC
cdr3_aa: CASSPGQPASYEQYF

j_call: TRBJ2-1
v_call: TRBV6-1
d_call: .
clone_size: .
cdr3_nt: TGTGCCAGCACGGCGGGGAAAACAGTAGATGAGCAGTTCTTC
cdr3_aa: CASTAGKTVDEQFF

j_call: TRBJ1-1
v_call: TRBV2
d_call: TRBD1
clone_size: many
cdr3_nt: TGTGCCAGCAGGGGACCGGGACAGGGAGAAAACACTGAAGCTTTCTTT
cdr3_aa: CASRGPGQGENTEAFF

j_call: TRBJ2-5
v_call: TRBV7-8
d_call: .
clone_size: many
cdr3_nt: TGTGCCAGCAGCTTAGGGGGATTGAGTGTAGGAGAGACCCAGTACTTC
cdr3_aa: CASSLGGLSVGETQYF

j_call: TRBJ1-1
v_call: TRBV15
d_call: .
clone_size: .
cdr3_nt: TGTACCACCAGCAGAGTGGGGAAGAACACTGAAGCTTTCTTT
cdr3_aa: CTTSRVGKNTEAFF

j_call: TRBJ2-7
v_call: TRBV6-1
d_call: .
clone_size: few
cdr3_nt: TGTGCCAGCAGCGTTGACCCGTCGTTCTACGAGCAGTACTTC
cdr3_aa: CASSVDPSFYEQYF

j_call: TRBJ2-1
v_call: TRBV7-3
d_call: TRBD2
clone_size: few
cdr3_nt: TGTGCCAGCAGCTCCGTAGCGGGAGGGCCGGTCGGGCAGTTCTTC
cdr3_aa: CASSSVAGGPVGQFF

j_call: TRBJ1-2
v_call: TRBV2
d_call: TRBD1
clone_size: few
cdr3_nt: TGTGCCAGCAGTGTACTAGAAGGACAGGGAATCAATGGCTACACCTTC
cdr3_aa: CASSVLEGQGINGYTF

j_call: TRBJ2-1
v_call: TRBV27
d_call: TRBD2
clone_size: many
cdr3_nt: TGTGCCAGCAGCCCCTCGGTAGCGGGAGGGGCGGGTGAGCAGTTCTTC
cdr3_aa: CASSPSVAGGAGEQFF

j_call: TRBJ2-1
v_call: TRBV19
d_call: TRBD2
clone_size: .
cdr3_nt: TGTGCCAGTAGTATAGATCCTAGCGGGACGGACAATGAGCAGTTCTTC
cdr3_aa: CASSIDPSGTDNEQFF

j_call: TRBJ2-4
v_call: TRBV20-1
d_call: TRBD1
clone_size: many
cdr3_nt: TGCAGTGCAGCAGGGGGTGCGGGCAAAAACATTCAGTACTTC
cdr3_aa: CSAAGGAGKNIQYF

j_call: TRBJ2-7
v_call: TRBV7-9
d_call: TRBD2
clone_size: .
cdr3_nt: TGTGCCAGCAGCCCTCGTCCGGGAGGGGAGAGTACTTCCTACGAGCAGTACTTC
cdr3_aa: CASSPRPGGESTSYEQYF

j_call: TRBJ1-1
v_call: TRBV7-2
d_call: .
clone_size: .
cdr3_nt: TGTGCCAGCAGCTTAGAGGCAGGGGCTGGAGCTGAAGCTTTCTTT
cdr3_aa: CASSLEAGAGAEAFF

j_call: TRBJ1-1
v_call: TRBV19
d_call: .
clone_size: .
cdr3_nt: TGTGCCAGTAGTATCCTGTCCCTGACTGAAGCTTTCTTT
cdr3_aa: CASSILSLTEAFF

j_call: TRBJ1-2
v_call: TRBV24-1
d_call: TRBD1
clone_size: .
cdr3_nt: TGTGCCACCAGTGAAGCGGGACAGGGGAAAGCCTACGGCTACACCTTC
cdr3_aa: CATSEAGQGKAYGYTF

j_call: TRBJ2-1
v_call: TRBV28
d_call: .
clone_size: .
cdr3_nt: TGTGCCAGCAGTTTCCTGGGGGGGGGCCGAGATGAGCAGTTCTTC
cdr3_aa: CASSFLGGGRDEQFF

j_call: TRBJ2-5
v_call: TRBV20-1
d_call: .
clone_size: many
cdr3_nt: TGCAGTGCTAGAGCTAAGGGGCCGTTAGTACAAGAGACCCAGTACTTC
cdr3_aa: CSARAKGPLVQETQYF

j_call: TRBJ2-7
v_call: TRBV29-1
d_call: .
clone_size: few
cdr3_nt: TGCAGCGTTGACCTCGGGATTGTAGGCTTCTACGAGCAGTACTTC
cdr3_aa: CSVDLGIVGFYEQYF

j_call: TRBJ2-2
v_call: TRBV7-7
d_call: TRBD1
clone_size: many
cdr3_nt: TGTGCTAGCAGCTGGGACAGGAACACCGGGGAGCTGTTTTTT
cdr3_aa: CASSWDRNTGELFF

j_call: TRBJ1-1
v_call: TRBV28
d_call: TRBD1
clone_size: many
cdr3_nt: TGTGCCAGCAGTTTATGGACAGGGGAGAGGAACACTGAAGCTTTCTTT
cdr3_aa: CASSLWTGERNTEAFF

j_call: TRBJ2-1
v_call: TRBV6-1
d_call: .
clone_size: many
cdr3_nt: TGTGCCAGCAGTAATCGGGAGAACCACGGGGAGCAGTTCTTC
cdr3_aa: CASSNRENHGEQFF

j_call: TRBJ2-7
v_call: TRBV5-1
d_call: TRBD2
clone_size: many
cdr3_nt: TGCGCCAGCAGCTGGGGACTAGCCAAGTACGAGCAGTACTTC
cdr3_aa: CASSWGLAKYEQYF

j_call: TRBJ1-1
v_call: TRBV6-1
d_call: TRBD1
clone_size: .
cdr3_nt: TGTGCCAGCAGACAGGGGGCACTGACTGAAGCTTTCTTT
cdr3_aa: CASRQGALTEAFF

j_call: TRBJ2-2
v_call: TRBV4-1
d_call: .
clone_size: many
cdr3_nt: TGCGCCAGCTTCCAAGCAACCGGCAAAAGTCTTTTCACCGGGGAGCTGTTTTTT
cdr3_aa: CASFQATGKSLFTGELFF

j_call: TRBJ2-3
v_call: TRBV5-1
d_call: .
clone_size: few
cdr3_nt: TGCGCCAGCAACCCTAACAGAGCAGATACGCAGTATTTT
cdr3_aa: CASNPNRADTQYF

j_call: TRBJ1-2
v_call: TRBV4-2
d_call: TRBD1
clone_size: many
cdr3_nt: TGTGCCAGCAGCCAAGAGACAGGGAACTATGGCTACACCTTC
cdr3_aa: CASSQETGNYGYTF

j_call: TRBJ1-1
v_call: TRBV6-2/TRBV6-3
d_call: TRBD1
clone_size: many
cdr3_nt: TGTGCCAGCAGCCTGGACAGGGGACACACTGAAGCTTTCTTT
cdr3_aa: CASSLDRGHTEAFF

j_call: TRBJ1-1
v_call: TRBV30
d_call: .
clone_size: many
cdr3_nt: TGTGCCTGGACCCCTCACAGGAACACTGAAGCTTTCTTT
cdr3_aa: CAWTPHRNTEAFF

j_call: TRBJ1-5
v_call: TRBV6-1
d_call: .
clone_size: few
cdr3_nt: TGTGCCAGCAGCAACGGACGGGGGAATCAGCCCCAGCATTTT
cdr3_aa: CASSNGRGNQPQHF

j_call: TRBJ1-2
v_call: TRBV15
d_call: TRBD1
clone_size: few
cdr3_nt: TGTGCCACCAGCCCTCGGACAGGGCTAAACTATGGCTACACCTTC
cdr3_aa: CATSPRTGLNYGYTF

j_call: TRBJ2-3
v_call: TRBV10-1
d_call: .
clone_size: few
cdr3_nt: TGCGCCAGCAGGGACGCGAACACAGATACGCAGTATTTT
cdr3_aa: CASRDANTDTQYF

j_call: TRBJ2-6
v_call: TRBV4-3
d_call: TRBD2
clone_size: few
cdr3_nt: TGCGCCAGCAGCCCTGGGGTAGCGGGAGGGTCGGGGGCCAACGTCCTGACTTTC
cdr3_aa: CASSPGVAGGSGANVLTF

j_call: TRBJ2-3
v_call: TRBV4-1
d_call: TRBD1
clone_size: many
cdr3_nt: TGCGCCAGCAGCCAAAGACAGGGGGAAACAGATACGCAGTATTTT
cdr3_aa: CASSQRQGETDTQYF

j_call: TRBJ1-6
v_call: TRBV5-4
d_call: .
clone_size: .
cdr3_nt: TGTGCCAGCAGCTTAACTCCTACCGGGAACTCACCCCTCCACTTT
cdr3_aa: CASSLTPTGNSPLHF

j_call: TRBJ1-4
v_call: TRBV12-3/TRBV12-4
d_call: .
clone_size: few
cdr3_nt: TGTGCCAGCAGGAGCAGTGGGGGTAATGAAAAACTGTTTTTT
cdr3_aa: CASRSSGGNEKLFF

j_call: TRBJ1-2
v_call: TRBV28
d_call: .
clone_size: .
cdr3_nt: TGTGCCAGCAGTTTATTGGGCACCATCTTCTATGGCTACACCTTC
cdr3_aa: CASSLLGTIFYGYTF

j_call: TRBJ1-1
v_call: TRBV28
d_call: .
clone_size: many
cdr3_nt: TGTGCCAGCAGTTTATTGGTGGTGATGAACACTGAAGCTTTCTTT
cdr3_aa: CASSLLVVMNTEAFF